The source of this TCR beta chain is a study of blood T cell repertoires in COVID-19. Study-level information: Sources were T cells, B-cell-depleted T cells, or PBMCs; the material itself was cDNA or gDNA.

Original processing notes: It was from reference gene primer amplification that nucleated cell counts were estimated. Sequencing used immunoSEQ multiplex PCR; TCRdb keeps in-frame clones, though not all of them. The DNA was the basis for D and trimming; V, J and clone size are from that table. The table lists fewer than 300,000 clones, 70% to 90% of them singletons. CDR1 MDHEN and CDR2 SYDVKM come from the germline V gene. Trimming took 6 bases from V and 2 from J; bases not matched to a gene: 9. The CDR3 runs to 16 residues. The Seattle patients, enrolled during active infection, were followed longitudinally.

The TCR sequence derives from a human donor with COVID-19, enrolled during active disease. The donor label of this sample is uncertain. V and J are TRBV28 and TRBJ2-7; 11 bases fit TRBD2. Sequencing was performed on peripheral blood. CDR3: CASRSLTSGVTYEQYF. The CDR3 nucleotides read TGTGCCAGCAGGAGCTTGACTAGCGGGGTGACCTACGAGCAGTACTTC.